This is a list of T cell receptor beta chains from one sample in a study of cytomegalovirus exposure and HLA in healthy donors. The method was immunoSEQ multiplex PCR; TCRdb's version includes in-frame clones alone and lacks a portion of them. The data show 200,000 or so clones, roughly 80% seen once. Source material: PBMCs. These TCRs come from a woman younger than 45 in good health and CMV-seropositive. CDR3s include the opening cysteine and the closing phenylalanine or tryptophan. Fields, in order: V gene, clone size, J gene, D gene, CDR3 protein, CDR3 DNA. A D gene is named only where the DNA matches it firmly. Size tells how often a clone was seen (once, few, many) or the class of an expanded clone, and some rows leave it out.

>TRBV7-9|-|TRBJ2-3|TRBD2
CASSPRLAGSTDTQYF
TGTGCCAGCAGCCCCCGACTAGCGGGTAGCACAGATACGCAGTATTTT
>TRBV7-2|-|TRBJ2-7|-
CASSYQDSYEQYF
TGTGCCAGCAGTTACCAGGACTCCTACGAGCAGTACTTC
>TRBV5-6|-|TRBJ2-6|TRBD2
CASSLVLAGGSGANVLTF
TGTGCCAGCAGCTTGGTGCTAGCGGGAGGTTCTGGGGCCAACGTCCTGACTTTC
>TRBV30|-|TRBJ2-3|TRBD2
CAWSVSLAVSTDTQYF
TGTGCCTGGAGTGTATCACTAGCGGTCAGCACAGATACGCAGTATTTT
>TRBV25-1|-|TRBJ1-3|TRBD1
CASSAQGATGNTIYF
TGTGCCAGCAGTGCCCAGGGGGCTACTGGAAACACCATATATTTT
>TRBV2|-|TRBJ2-7|-
CASRAAGIVYEQYF
TGTGCCAGCAGGGCCGCAGGGATCGTCTACGAGCAGTACTTC
>TRBV6-5|few|TRBJ2-2|-
CASSAVAVTGELFF
TGTGCCAGCAGTGCGGTAGCGGTCACCGGGGAGCTGTTTTTT
>TRBV5-1|-|TRBJ2-5|TRBD1
CASSLGGGQGKQTQYF
TGCGCCAGCAGCTTGGGCGGCGGACAGGGGAAACAGACCCAGTACTTC
>TRBV18|-|TRBJ2-7|TRBD2
CASSGLAGDPGEQYF
TGTGCCAGCTCAGGACTAGCGGGAGATCCGGGCGAGCAGTACTTC
>TRBV11-3|-|TRBJ2-7|-
CASSLSRSGEQYF
TGTGCCAGCAGCCTCTCGAGGTCGGGCGAGCAGTACTTC
>TRBV4-1|-|TRBJ1-2|TRBD1
CASSRDGQANYGYTF
TGCGCCAGCAGCCGAGACGGACAGGCAAACTATGGCTACACCTTC
>TRBV29-1|once|TRBJ1-1|-
CSVHTGPTEAFF
TGCAGCGTTCATACAGGGCCCACTGAAGCTTTCTTT
>TRBV2|once|TRBJ2-7|TRBD1
CATTLRDSASYEQYF
TGTGCCACTACCCTTCGGGACAGCGCTTCCTACGAGCAGTACTTC
>TRBV5-4|few|TRBJ1-5|TRBD1
CASSFQGARQPQHF
TGTGCCAGCAGCTTTCAGGGGGCGAGGCAGCCCCAGCATTTT
>TRBV2|-|TRBJ2-5|TRBD2
CASSLYPLAGVETQYF
TGTGCCAGCAGTCTCTACCCACTAGCGGGGGTTGAGACCCAGTACTTC
>TRBV14|-|TRBJ2-1|TRBD1
CASSRSTVGQGFDNEQFF
TGTGCCAGCAGCCGGAGTACGGTGGGACAGGGATTTGACAATGAGCAGTTCTTC
>TRBV5-1|-|TRBJ1-1|-
CASSLYQATEAFF
TGCGCCAGCAGCTTGTACCAGGCGACTGAAGCTTTCTTT
>TRBV28|-|TRBJ1-4|TRBD1
CASSGTGTNEKLFF
TGTGCCAGCAGTGGGACAGGGACCAATGAAAAACTGTTTTTT
>TRBV4-1|-|TRBJ2-7|-
CASSPGTYYEQYF
TGCGCCAGCAGCCCAGGGACTTATTACGAGCAGTACTTC
>TRBV13|once|TRBJ2-7|TRBD2
CASSQVKGTSGSYEQYF
TGTGCCAGCAGCCAAGTAAAAGGGACTAGCGGGTCCTACGAGCAGTACTTC
>TRBV28|-|TRBJ2-1|TRBD2
CASSLVLAGGHNEQFF
TGTGCCAGCAGTTTAGTATTAGCGGGGGGCCACAATGAGCAGTTCTTC
>TRBV21-1|-|TRBJ2-7|-
CATTYRDCEPYEQYF
TGTGCCACCACATACCGGGACTGCGAACCCTACGAGCAGTACTTC
>TRBV30|-|TRBJ2-5|-
CAWSPSFQETQYF
TGTGCCTGGAGTCCCAGTTTCCAAGAGACCCAGTACTTC
>TRBV11-1|-|TRBJ2-1|TRBD1
CASSSRQGGLYNEQFF
TGTGCCAGCAGCTCCCGACAGGGGGGCCTCTACAATGAGCAGTTCTTC
>TRBV4-3|-|TRBJ2-7|-
CASSQVSAGWDEQYF
TGCGCCAGCAGCCAAGTGTCCGCAGGGTGGGACGAGCAGTACTTC
>TRBV5-1|-|TRBJ1-4|-
CASSLLGARGANEKLFF
TGCGCCAGCAGCTTGTTGGGAGCTCGGGGGGCTAATGAAAAACTGTTTTTT
>TRBV19|-|TRBJ1-1|-
CASSMEAGRGKKTEAFF
TGTGCCAGTAGTATGGAGGCAGGGAGGGGGAAGAAGACTGAAGCTTTCTTT
>TRBV13|-|TRBJ2-1|-
CASSLGLGELGDEQFF
TGTGCCAGCAGCTTAGGCCTCGGCGAGCTCGGGGATGAGCAGTTCTTC
>TRBV25-1|-|TRBJ2-5|-
CAVGGLAEEQYF
TGTGCTGTCGGGGGGCTAGCGGAAGAGCAGTACTTC
>TRBV6-6|-|TRBJ2-5|TRBD2
CASSYGGTTTQETQYF
TGTGCCAGCAGTTACGGTGGGACTACCACACAAGAGACCCAGTACTTC
>TRBV5-5|-|TRBJ2-7|-
CASSLGVYEQYF
TGTGCCAGCAGCTTGGGCGTCTACGAGCAGTACTTC
>TRBV28|-|TRBJ2-7|TRBD2
CASSRGTSGTGASYEQYF
TGTGCCAGCAGCCGAGGGACTAGCGGGACCGGGGCCTCCTACGAGCAGTACTTC
>TRBV4-2|-|TRBJ1-2|-
CASTTGGANYGYTF
TGTGCCAGCACCACCGGGGGAGCTAACTATGGCTACACCTTC
>TRBV7-9|-|TRBJ1-1|-
CASSFEVNTEAFF
TGTGCCAGCAGCTTTGAGGTGAACACTGAAGCTTTCTTT
>TRBV7-2|-|TRBJ2-1|TRBD2
CASSLTSGGGYEQFF
TGTGCCAGCAGCTTGACTAGCGGGGGTGGGTATGAGCAGTTCTTC
>TRBV4-2|-|TRBJ2-3|TRBD2
CASSQGLAGGAGDTQYF
TGTGCCAGCAGCCAGGGACTAGCGGGGGGAGCGGGAGATACGCAGTATTTT
>TRBV6-1|few|TRBJ1-4|TRBD1
CASRGQFVEKLFF
TGTGCCAGCCGGGGACAGTTTGTCGAAAAACTGTTTTTT
>TRBV19|-|TRBJ2-1|TRBD2
CASSGPGLGDNEQFF
TGTGCCAGTAGTGGCCCGGGACTAGGAGACAATGAGCAGTTCTTC
>TRBV9|-|TRBJ2-1|TRBD2
CASSAALGLAGGYEQFF
TGTGCCAGCAGCGCCGCACTAGGACTAGCGGGGGGGTATGAGCAGTTCTTC
>TRBV15|once|TRBJ2-5|-
CATSRDSDKTQYF
TGTGCCACCAGCAGAGATTCGGACAAGACCCAGTACTTC
>TRBV5-1|-|TRBJ2-7|TRBD2
CASTLGTSSYEQYF
TGCGCCAGCACCCTGGGGACTAGCTCCTACGAGCAGTACTTC
>TRBV18|few|TRBJ1-3|TRBD1
CASSPNPGTAARNTIYF
TGTGCCAGCTCACCCAATCCTGGGACAGCTGCCCGAAACACCATATATTTT